The 10 T cell receptor beta chains given below trace back to one sample, sequenced in a study of blood T cell repertoires in COVID-19. Measured with immunoSEQ multiplex PCR; TCRdb has only the in-frame clones, and not every one. The table includes a few hundred thousand clones, 87% detected once. The sequenced sample consisted of PBMCs or T cells enriched from blood (not recorded which). The receptors here all came from a woman aged 45-65 years who had recovered from COVID-19.

The V and J genes are TRBV27 and TRBJ2-7, with D possibly TRBD1 on 6 matching bases. The germline V gene encodes CDR1 MNHEY and CDR2 SMNVEV (reference sequence). The CDR3 runs to 16 residues. The germline V and J ends were trimmed by 5 bases and 7 bases, with 24 bases remaining between them. The CDR3 is CASSPRMLGRGREQYF. The CDR3 bases are TGTGCCAGCAGTCCGCGCATGTTGGGCAGGGGAAGGGAGCAGTACTTC.

The CDR3 sequence: CASSSANDGDQPQHF. CDR3 in DNA: TGTGCCAGCAGCTCTGCGAATGACGGAGATCAGCCCCAGCATTTT. J is TRBJ1-5 and V is TRBV7-3; D is unresolved. Per germline, CDR1 SGHTA and CDR2 FQGTGA. V was trimmed by 4 bases and J by 5 bases, leaving 15 bases between them. The CDR3 contains 15 residues.

This clone has just one count. This sequence joins TRBV6-5 and TRBJ2-1; tentative D call: TRBD2 (6 bases). The CDR3 runs 13 residues. CDR1 and CDR2 from the germline V gene are MNHEY and SVGAGI. The V end lost 6 bases, the J end lost 7 bases, and 13 bases lay between the germline ends. CDR3: CASRGGRRNEQFF. CDR3 nucleotide sequence: TGTGCCAGCAGGGGGGGTCGAAGGAATGAGCAGTTCTTC.

The chain's CDR3 is CASSPLGQQFQETQYF. Written as DNA, the CDR3 is TGTGCCAGCAGCCCCTTGGGACAGCAATTCCAAGAGACCCAGTACTTC. The chain has TRBV5-4 and TRBJ2-5; 7 bases line up with TRBD1. The CDR3 is 16 residues long. CDR1 and CDR2 (germline): SGHNT, YYREEE (reference sequence). V dropped 4 bases and J dropped 1; count of bases not matched to a gene: 10.

This chain links TRBV5-1 with TRBJ2-2; a possible D gene is TRBD1 (5 bases). The CDR3 contains 15 residues. Germline loops: CDR1 SGHRS, CDR2 YFSETQ. V was shortened by 4 bases and J by 3 bases, with 13 bases between the two germline ends. DNA for the CDR3: TGCGCCAGCAGCGGGGTACCGACAGACACCGGGGAGCTGTTTTTT. Translating it yields CASSGVPTDTGELFF.

The chain employs TRBV2 and TRBJ1-2; 11 bases agree with TRBD1. Unmatched junction bases numbered 8, after V lost 6 bases and J lost 5 bases. Per the germline V gene, CDR1 is SNHLY and CDR2 is FYNNEI. This CDR3 is built from 15 residues. The CDR3 reads CASRKTGTGGYGYTF. Written as DNA, the CDR3 is TGTGCCAGCAGGAAGACCGGGACAGGGGGGTATGGCTACACCTTC. The full variable domain, with the rest looked up from reference TRBV2 and TRBJ1-2, is EPEVTQTPSHQVTQMGQEVILRCVPISNHLYFYWYRQILGQKVEFLVSFYNNEISEKSEIFDDQFSVERPDGSNFTLKIRSTKLEDSAMYFCASRKTGTGGYGYTFGSGTRLTVV.

The V call is TRBV28, the J call TRBJ2-1; 13 bases align to TRBD2. Germline loops: CDR1 MDHEN, CDR2 SYDVKM. Trimming cost V 5 bases and J 10 bases; bases outside gene matches: 5. The CDR3 extends over 14 amino acids. This CDR3 reads CASSPGLAGLEQFF. CDR3 nucleotides: TGTGCCAGCAGTCCGGGACTAGCGGGGTTGGAGCAGTTCTTC.

The gene calls are TRBV7-2 and TRBJ2-1; D is uncertain. Trimming took off 1 base at V and 4 bases at J, with 8 bases between the two ends. CDR3 length: 14 residues. Germline CDR1 reads SGHTA; CDR2 reads FQGNSA. CDR3 loop: CASSLGSRYNEQFF. DNA for the CDR3: TGTGCCAGCAGCTTAGGGTCTAGGTACAATGAGCAGTTCTTC.

The rearrangement links TRBV19 to TRBJ1-2; D remains ambiguous. Germline-derived CDR1 and CDR2 are LNHDA and SQIVND (reference sequence). V lost 5 bases, J lost 4 bases, and 17 bases lay in between. CDR3 length: 15 residues. The CDR3 spells CASSVARWGGYGYTF. The CDR3 nucleotides read TGTGCCAGTAGTGTAGCCAGGTGGGGAGGCTATGGCTACACCTTC. The variable domain in full, completed from reference TRBV19 and TRBJ1-2, reads DGGITQSPKYLFRKEGQNVTLSCEQNLNHDAMYWYRQDPGQGLRLIYYSQIVNDFQKGDIAEGYSVSREKKESFPLTVTSAQKNPTAFYLCASSVARWGGYGYTFGSGTRLTVV.

CDR3: CASSQDLSGKLFF. The CDR3 coding sequence is TGCGCCAGCAGCCAAGATCTGAGCGGGAAACTGTTTTTT. The chain uses TRBV4-3 and TRBJ1-4; D remains ambiguous. The CDR3 covers 13 residues. The germline V and J ends were trimmed by 0 bases and 11 bases, with 10 bases remaining between them. Germline V gene data show CDR1 as LGHNA and CDR2 as YSLEER.